The 22 T cell receptor beta chains reported below all come from one sample, sequenced in a study of human T cells and chemical hapten exposure. TCRdb reanalysed the RACE reads using MiXCR and keeps one entry per CDR3 protein. The sample has some 32,000 distinct CDR3 sequences, 5% to 6.5% seen once. The time point denotes: patch test 3, about 24 weeks after DPC sensitization. Treatment: therapeutic diphenylcyclopropenone sensitization with weekly scalp DPC. The specimen comprised whole blood, sampled in connection with sensitization to the hapten diphenylcyclopropenone (DPC). The receptors derive from a man younger than 40 with alopecia areata. Some clones in this sample may be carry-over from other donors' samples.

This clonotype was counted at least ten times. V usage is TRBV4-1 and J usage is TRBJ1-1; possible D gene TRBD1, 5 bases. The germline V and J ends were trimmed by 0 bases and 0 bases, with 11 bases remaining between them. The CDR3 length is 16 residues. Per the germline V gene, CDR1 is MGHRA and CDR2 is YSYEKL. CDR3 protein: CASSQDRGSMNTEAFF. The CDR3 DNA is TGCGCCAGCAGCCAAGATCGGGGCAGCATGAACACTGAAGCTTTCTTT.

This clonotype was detected ten times or more. The rearrangement uses TRBV11-3 and TRBJ2-7; 11 bases fit TRBD1. Germline V gene sequence: CDR1 SGHNT, CDR2 YENEEA. With V trimmed by 4 bases and J by 4 bases, 3 bases remained unmatched. This CDR3 has 14 residues. The CDR3 sequence: CASSWTGGGYEQYF. The CDR3 region has the DNA TGTGCCAGCAGCTGGACAGGGGGCGGGTACGAGCAGTACTTC. The complete variable domain, with remaining parts taken from reference TRBV11-3 and TRBJ2-7, reads EAGVVQSPRYKIIEKKQPVAFWCNPISGHNTLYWYLQNLGQGPELLIRYENEEAVDDSQLPKDRFSAERLKGVDSTLKIQPAELGDSAVYLCASSWTGGGYEQYFGPGTRLTVT.

This clonotype was detected many times. CDR3 residues: CASGETGTGIDNEQFF. In DNA form, the CDR3 reads TGTGCCAGCGGGGAGACCGGGACAGGGATCGACAATGAGCAGTTCTTC. The chain is built from TRBV27 and TRBJ2-1, with 9 bases that match TRBD1. V gave up 8 bases and J gave up 5 bases; unmatched junction bases: 13. Germline V gene data show CDR1 as MNHEY and CDR2 as SMNVEV (reference sequence). The CDR3 sequence is 16 residues long.

This clonotype was seen at least ten times. The rearrangement links TRBV7-9 to TRBJ2-5, with D hard to call. The length of the CDR3 is 15 residues. Germline values: CDR1 SEHNR, CDR2 FQNEAQ (reference sequence). V was cut by 2 bases and J by 1 base, with 11 bases left in between. CDR3 protein: CASSLQPAAQETQYF. In nucleotides, the CDR3 is TGTGCCAGCAGCTTACAACCGGCGGCCCAAGAGACCCAGTACTTC.

This clonotype has at least ten counts. This sequence joins TRBV29-1 and TRBJ2-5, with no clear D. This CDR3 spans 13 amino acids. V was trimmed by 7 bases and J by 1 base, leaving 13 bases between them. Germline CDR1 and CDR2: SQVTM and ANQGSEA. This CDR3 reads CSAQDGFQETQYF. The CDR3, as DNA: TGCAGCGCTCAGGACGGATTCCAAGAGACCCAGTACTTC.

In this sample, this clonotype turned up many times. The chain is built from TRBV5-3 and TRBJ2-3; the match to TRBD2 covers 7 bases. TRBV5-3 is marked as an open reading frame, function uncertain. The CDR3 is 16 residues long. V gave up 4 bases and J gave up 0 bases; unmatched junction bases: 8. The CDR3 here is CARSPDGRASTDTQYF. The CDR3 DNA is TGTGCCAGAAGCCCCGATGGGAGGGCTAGCACAGATACGCAGTATTTT.

This clonotype was recorded at least ten times. The chain combines TRBV29-1 with TRBJ2-7; D uncertain. V gave up 4 bases and J gave up 2 bases, with 9 bases separating them. CDR1 is SQVTM and CDR2 is ANQGSEA in the germline V gene. The CDR3 runs 12 residues. The CDR3 spells CSVVGSAYEQYF. The CDR3 DNA is TGCAGCGTTGTAGGGTCAGCCTACGAGCAGTACTTC.

This clonotype came up many times. J is TRBJ2-5 and V is TRBV7-6, with D possibly called TRBD1 or TRBD2 (5 bases each). The V and J ends lost 5 bases and 5 bases respectively, with 18 bases between them. The CDR3 has 15 residues. Germline assignment: CDR1 SGHVS and CDR2 FNYEAQ. CDR3 protein: CASSAGTLLGETQYF. DNA for the CDR3: TGTGCCAGCAGCGCCGGGACCCTTCTCGGGGAGACCCAGTACTTC.

This clonotype was seen repeatedly, ten times or more. The chain is built from TRBV24-1 and TRBJ2-3; 8 bases match TRBD1. Germline CDR1 is KGHDR and CDR2 is SFDVKD. CDR3 length equals 17 residues. V was clipped by 0 bases and J by 4 bases; unmatched bases: 8. The CDR3 DNA is TGTGCCACCAGTGATTTGCACGGGCAGGGGGCCGCAGATACGCAGTATTTT. It translates to CATSDLHGQGAADTQYF.

This clonotype was recorded many times. The chain links TRBV7-2 to TRBJ1-2; D ambiguous. V was clipped by 2 bases and J by 1 base, with 8 bases between them. The V gene's germline CDR1 is SGHTA and CDR2 FQGNSA. This CDR3 comprises 14 residues. CDR3 region: CASSLKENNYGYTF. In nucleotides, the CDR3 is TGTGCCAGCAGCTTAAAGGAGAATAACTATGGCTACACCTTC.

The V gene is TRBV7-2, the J gene TRBJ1-6, with D uncertain. This CDR3 is 16 amino acids long. Trimming took off 6 bases at V and 5 bases at J, with 17 bases between the two ends. Germline V gene data show CDR1 as SGHTA and CDR2 as FQGNSA. The CDR3 sequence: CASRVPILGDNSPLHF. As DNA, the CDR3 is TGTGCCAGCAGGGTTCCGATTTTAGGCGATAATTCACCCCTCCACTTT.

This clonotype was counted ten times or more. The junction departs from germline at one end; a sequencing error may be responsible. The V call is TRBV29-1, the J call TRBJ1-5; D is possibly TRBD1 (5 bases). The CDR3 runs 14 residues. CDR1 SQVTM and CDR2 ANQGSEA come from the germline V gene. The CDR3 nucleotides read TGCAGCGCTGAAGTAGGAGGGGGCAATCAGCCCCAGCATTTT. As protein: CSAEVGGGNQPQHF.

This clonotype has at least ten counts. The chain uses TRBV20-1 and TRBJ1-1, with D possibly being TRBD1 (5 bases). The V gene's germline CDR1 is DFQATT and CDR2 SNEGSKA (reference sequence). This CDR3 comprises 11 residues. Trimming removed 0 bases from V and 11 bases from J, with 10 bases in between. For the CDR3, the DNA is TGCAGTGCTAGAGATCGGGGGAGGGCTTTCTTT. It translates to CSARDRGRAFF.

This clonotype has just one count. The J gene is TRBJ1-1, the V gene TRBV6-5, with 8 positions matching TRBD1. The CDR3 contains 13 residues. Germline V lookup: CDR1 MNHEY, CDR2 SVGAGI. Germline trimming cut 5 bases from V and 12 bases from J; bases unmatched to any gene: 11. This chain's CDR3 is CASSLRTGLGPFF. The CDR3 DNA is TGTGCCAGCAGTCTCCGGACAGGGCTAGGTCCTTTCTTT.

V gene TRBV7-8 combines with J gene TRBJ1-1, with D possibly being TRBD1 (6 bases). Germline CDR1 and CDR2: SGHVS and FQNEAQ. The length of the CDR3 is 12 residues. Trimming took 8 bases from V and 0 from J, leaving 7 bases between them. CDR3 nucleotide sequence: TGTGCCAGCGAGGGGGTGAACACTGAAGCTTTCTTT. Translating it yields CASEGVNTEAFF.

This clonotype was observed at least ten times. The chain combines TRBV7-2 with TRBJ2-2; 10 bases line up with TRBD2. This CDR3 is 16 amino acids long. Germline V lookup: CDR1 SGHTA, CDR2 FQGNSA. Trimming cost V 1 base and J 8 bases; bases outside gene matches: 7. CDR3 sequence: CASSLDASGGSGELFF. CDR3 DNA sequence: TGTGCCAGCAGCTTAGACGCTAGCGGGGGTTCGGGGGAGCTGTTTTTT.

This clonotype was observed at least ten times. V and J are TRBV29-1 and TRBJ1-2; 9 bases agree with TRBD1. This CDR3 is 12 amino acids long. Germline V lookup: CDR1 SQVTM, CDR2 ANQGSEA. V lost 6 bases, J lost 5 bases, and 4 bases stayed unmatched. The CDR3 loop is CSVLDRGYGYTF. CDR3 sequence (DNA): TGCAGCGTCTTGGACAGGGGATATGGCTACACCTTC.

This clonotype was detected ten times or more. The chain is built from TRBV7-9 and TRBJ2-3, with 8 bases identical to TRBD2. Germline V gene data show CDR1 as SEHNR and CDR2 as FQNEAQ (reference sequence). J lost 4 bases, V lost 2 bases, and 5 bases had no gene match. The CDR3 is made up of 15 amino acids. CDR3 sequence reads: CASSLKAGAPDTQYF. CDR3 DNA sequence: TGTGCCAGCAGCTTAAAAGCGGGAGCCCCAGATACGCAGTATTTT. The whole variable domain, remainder taken from reference TRBV7-9 and TRBJ2-3, is DTGVSQNPRHKITKRGQNVTFRCDPISEHNRLYWYRQTLGQGPEFLTYFQNEAQLEKSRLLSDRFSAERPKGSFSTLEIQRTEQGDSAMYLCASSLKAGAPDTQYFGPGTRLTVL.

This clonotype was detected ten times or more. The rearrangement joins TRBV7-2 to TRBJ1-5; 7 bases are a match to TRBD1. CDR1 SGHTA and CDR2 FQGNSA come from the germline V gene. After removal of 7 bases from V and 0 bases from J, the junction contained 6 bases not matched to a gene. This CDR3 has 15 residues. CDR3 amino acids: CASTQGGNSNQPQHF. CDR3 nucleotides: TGTGCCAGCACCCAGGGGGGAAATAGCAATCAGCCCCAGCATTTT.

This clonotype was counted a few times. The gene calls are TRBV12-3 or TRBV12-4 and TRBJ1-5, with a weak D call TRBD1 (5 bases). The CDR3 consists of 14 residues. The V end lost 7 bases, the J end lost 7 bases, and 17 bases lay between the germline ends. CDR3 nucleotides: TGTGCCAGCATGAGAAATCTCGAGGGGCAGCCCCAGCATTTT. Its translation: CASMRNLEGQPQHF.

CDR3 protein: CASGLPPGSINEKLFF. The DNA for the CDR3 is TGTGCCAGCGGTCTTCCTCCCGGCAGCATTAATGAAAAACTGTTTTTT. The chain uses TRBV27 and TRBJ1-4; D is uncertain. Trimming cost V 8 bases and J 4 bases, with 20 bases left between them. Germline values: CDR1 MNHEY, CDR2 SMNVEV (reference sequence). CDR3 length: 16 amino acids.

This clonotype has ten or more counts. The DNA of the CDR3 is TGCAGCGTTGGTACCGGGGGCGGTGATGGCTACACCTTC. As protein: CSVGTGGGDGYTF. This rearrangement joins TRBV29-1 to TRBJ1-2; possibly TRBD1 for D (6 bases). Trimming removed 4 bases from V and 6 bases from J, with 15 bases in between. Germline CDR1 and CDR2: SQVTM and ANQGSEA. The CDR3 loop spans 13 amino acids.